This record concerns one T cell receptor beta chain sequence. The antigen remains unidentified. This entry is derived from a study of T cells in Graves' hyperthyroidism and ophthalmopathy. Across the whole study: Peripheral blood sampling occurred at initial diagnosis, before any treatment. Regarding the study as a whole: Most expanded thyroid clonotypes above 0.001 also appeared in blood.

No progression to ophthalmopathy during 18 months of follow-up defined stable disease. Regions amplified from RNA transcripts were the TCR beta CDR3 regions. The primer set for the first-round RT-PCR of the TCR CDR3 was HTBI. One entry per CDR3 protein, called by TCRdb with MiXCR from the multiplex PCR reads. The top ten clones hold around 47% of a sample with under 400,000 distinct CDR3 sequences, about 20% of them seen once. The TCR sequence derives from a woman aged 45-59 years with Graves' hyperthyroidism. The sequenced sample was blood.

CDR3 protein: CASSKAGVDQPQHF. The CDR3 DNA reads as TGTGCCAGCAGTAAAGCGGGTGTGGATCAGCCCCAGCATTTT. The rearrangement links TRBV6-4 to TRBJ1-5; D not certain. The CDR3 sequence is 14 residues long. Germline CDR1 reads MRHNA; CDR2 reads SNTAGT. V lost 5 bases, J lost 5 bases, and 13 bases lay in between.